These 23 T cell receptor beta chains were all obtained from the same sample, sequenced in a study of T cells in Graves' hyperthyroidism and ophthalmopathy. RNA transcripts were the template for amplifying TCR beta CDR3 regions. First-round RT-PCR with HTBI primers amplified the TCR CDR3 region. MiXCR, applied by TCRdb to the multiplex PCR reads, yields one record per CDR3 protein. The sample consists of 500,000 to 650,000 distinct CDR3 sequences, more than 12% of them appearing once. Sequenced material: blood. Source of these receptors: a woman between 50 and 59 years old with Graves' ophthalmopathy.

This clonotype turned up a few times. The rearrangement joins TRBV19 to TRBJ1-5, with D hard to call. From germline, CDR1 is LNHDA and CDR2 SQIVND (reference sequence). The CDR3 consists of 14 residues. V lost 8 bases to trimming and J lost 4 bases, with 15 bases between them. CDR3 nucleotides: TGTGCCAGTGGGAGGGCGCAGCAAAATCAGCCCCAGCATTTT. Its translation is CASGRAQQNQPQHF.

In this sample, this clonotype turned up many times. CDR3: CASSEGDSMSHLSTDTQYF. CDR3 DNA sequence: TGTGCCAGCAGTGAAGGGGACAGCATGTCACACTTAAGCACAGATACGCAGTATTTT. The gene calls are TRBV2 and TRBJ2-3; 7 bases line up with TRBD1. With 1 base clipped from V and 0 bases from J, the junction kept 13 bases outside the gene matches. Looked up from germline, CDR1 is SNHLY and CDR2 is FYNNEI. This CDR3 spans 19 amino acids.

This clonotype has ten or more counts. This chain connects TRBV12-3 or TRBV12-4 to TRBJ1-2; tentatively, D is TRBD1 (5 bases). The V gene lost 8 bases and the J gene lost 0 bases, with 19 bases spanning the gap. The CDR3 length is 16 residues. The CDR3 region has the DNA TGTGCCAGCTACGGGGCCTCAGGGCATTCTAACTATGGCTACACCTTC. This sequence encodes CASYGASGHSNYGYTF.

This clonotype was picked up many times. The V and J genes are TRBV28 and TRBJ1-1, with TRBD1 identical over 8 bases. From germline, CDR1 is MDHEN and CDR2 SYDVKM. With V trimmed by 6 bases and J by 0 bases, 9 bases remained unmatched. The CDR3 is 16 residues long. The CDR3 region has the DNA TGTGCCAGCAGCCGCGGGACAGGTATCATGAACACTGAAGCTTTCTTT. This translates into CASSRGTGIMNTEAFF.

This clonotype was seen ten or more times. The CDR3 loop is CASSFSWRQGQETQYF. The DNA of the CDR3 is TGTGCCAGCAGTTTCTCGTGGAGACAGGGACAAGAGACCCAGTACTTC. The J gene is TRBJ2-5, the V gene TRBV28; 7 positions agree with TRBD1. This CDR3 contains 16 residues. Looked up from germline, CDR1 is MDHEN and CDR2 is SYDVKM. The V segment lost 3 bases and the J segment 2 bases; nucleotides outside the gene matches: 9.

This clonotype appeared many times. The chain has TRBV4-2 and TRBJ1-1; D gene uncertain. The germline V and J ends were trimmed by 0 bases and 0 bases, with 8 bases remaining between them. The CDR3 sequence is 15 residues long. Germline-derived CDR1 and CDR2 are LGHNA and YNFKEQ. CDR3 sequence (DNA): TGTGCCAGCAGCCAAGACGAGGGCCTGAACACTGAAGCTTTCTTT. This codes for CASSQDEGLNTEAFF.

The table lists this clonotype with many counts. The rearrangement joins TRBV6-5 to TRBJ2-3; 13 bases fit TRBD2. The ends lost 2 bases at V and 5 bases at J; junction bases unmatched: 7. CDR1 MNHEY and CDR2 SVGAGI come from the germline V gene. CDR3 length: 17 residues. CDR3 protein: CASSYATSGRFQDTQYF. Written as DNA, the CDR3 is TGTGCCAGCAGTTACGCGACTAGCGGGAGGTTTCAAGATACGCAGTATTTT.

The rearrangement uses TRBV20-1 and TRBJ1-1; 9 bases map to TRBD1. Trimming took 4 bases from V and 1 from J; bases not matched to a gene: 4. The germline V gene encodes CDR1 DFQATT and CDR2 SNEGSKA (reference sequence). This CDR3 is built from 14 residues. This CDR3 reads CSATRQGGNTEAFF. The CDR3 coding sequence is TGCAGTGCTACACGACAGGGGGGGAACACTGAAGCTTTCTTT.

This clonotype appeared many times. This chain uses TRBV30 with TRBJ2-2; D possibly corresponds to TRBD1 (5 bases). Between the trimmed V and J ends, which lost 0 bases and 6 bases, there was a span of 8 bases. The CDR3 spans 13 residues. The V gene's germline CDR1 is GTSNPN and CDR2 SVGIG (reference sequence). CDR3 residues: CAWSVRGAGELFF. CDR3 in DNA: TGTGCCTGGAGTGTAAGGGGCGCCGGGGAGCTGTTTTTT.

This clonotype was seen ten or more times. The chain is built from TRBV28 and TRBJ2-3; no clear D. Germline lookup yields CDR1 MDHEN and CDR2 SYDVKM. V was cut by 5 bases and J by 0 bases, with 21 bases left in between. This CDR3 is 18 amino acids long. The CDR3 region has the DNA TGTGCCAGCAGTCCCAACCACCTCAGCACAACTAGCACAGATACGCAGTATTTT. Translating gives CASSPNHLSTTSTDTQYF.

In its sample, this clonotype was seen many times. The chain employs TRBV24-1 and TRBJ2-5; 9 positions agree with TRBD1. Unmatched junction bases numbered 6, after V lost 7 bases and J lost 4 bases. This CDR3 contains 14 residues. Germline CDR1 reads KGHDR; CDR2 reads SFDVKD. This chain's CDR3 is CATSRQGGGETQYF. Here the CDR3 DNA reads TGTGCCACCAGCAGACAGGGGGGGGGAGAGACCCAGTACTTC.

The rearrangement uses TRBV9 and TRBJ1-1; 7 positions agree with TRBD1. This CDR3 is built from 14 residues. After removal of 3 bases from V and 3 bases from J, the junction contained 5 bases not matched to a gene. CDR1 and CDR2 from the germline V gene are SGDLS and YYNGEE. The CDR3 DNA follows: TGTGCCAGCAGCGGAAACAGGGGACACACTGAAGCTTTCTTT. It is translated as CASSGNRGHTEAFF.

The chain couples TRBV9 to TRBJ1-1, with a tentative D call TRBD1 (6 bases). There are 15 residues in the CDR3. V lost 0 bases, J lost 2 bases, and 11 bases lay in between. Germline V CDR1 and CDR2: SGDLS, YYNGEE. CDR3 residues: CASSVEWGLNTEAFF. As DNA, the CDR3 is TGTGCCAGCAGCGTAGAGTGGGGGCTCAACACTGAAGCTTTCTTT. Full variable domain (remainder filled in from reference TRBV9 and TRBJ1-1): DSGVTQTPKHLITATGQRVTLRCSPRSGDLSVYWYQQSLDQGLQFLIQYYNGEERAKGNILERFSAQQFPDLHSELNLSSLELGDSALYFCASSVEWGLNTEAFFGQGTRLTVV.

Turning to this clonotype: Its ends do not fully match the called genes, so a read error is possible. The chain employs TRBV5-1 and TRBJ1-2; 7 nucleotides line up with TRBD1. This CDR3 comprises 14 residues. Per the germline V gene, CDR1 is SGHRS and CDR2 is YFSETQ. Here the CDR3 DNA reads TGCGCCAGCAGCCCCCCGACAGGGAACTATGGCCACACCTTC. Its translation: CASSPPTGNYGHTF.

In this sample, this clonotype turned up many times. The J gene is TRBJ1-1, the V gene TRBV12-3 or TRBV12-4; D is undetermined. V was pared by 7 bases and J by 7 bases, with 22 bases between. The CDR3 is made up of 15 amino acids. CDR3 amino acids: CASTNNPGYSVEAFF. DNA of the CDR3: TGTGCCAGCACCAACAATCCGGGGTACTCGGTTGAAGCTTTCTTT.

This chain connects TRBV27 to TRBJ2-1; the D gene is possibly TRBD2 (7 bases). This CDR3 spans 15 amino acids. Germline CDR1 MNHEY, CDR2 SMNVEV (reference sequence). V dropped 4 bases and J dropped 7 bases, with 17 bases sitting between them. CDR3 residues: CASSSRTSRGNEQFF. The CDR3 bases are TGTGCCAGCAGTTCCCGGACTAGTAGGGGGAATGAGCAGTTCTTC.

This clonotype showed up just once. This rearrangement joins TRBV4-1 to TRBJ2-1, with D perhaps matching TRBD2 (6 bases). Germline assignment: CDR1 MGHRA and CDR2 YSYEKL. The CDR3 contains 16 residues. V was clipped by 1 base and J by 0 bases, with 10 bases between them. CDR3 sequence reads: CASSQGDLSSYNEQFF. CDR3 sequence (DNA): TGCGCCAGCAGCCAAGGGGACTTGAGCTCCTACAATGAGCAGTTCTTC.

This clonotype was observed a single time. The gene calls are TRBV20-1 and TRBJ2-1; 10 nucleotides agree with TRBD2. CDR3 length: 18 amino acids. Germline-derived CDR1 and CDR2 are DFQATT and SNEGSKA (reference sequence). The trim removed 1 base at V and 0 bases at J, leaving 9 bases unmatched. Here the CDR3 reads CSARVSSGGPSSYNEQFF. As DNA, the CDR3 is TGCAGTGCTAGAGTTAGTAGCGGGGGGCCCAGCTCCTACAATGAGCAGTTCTTC.

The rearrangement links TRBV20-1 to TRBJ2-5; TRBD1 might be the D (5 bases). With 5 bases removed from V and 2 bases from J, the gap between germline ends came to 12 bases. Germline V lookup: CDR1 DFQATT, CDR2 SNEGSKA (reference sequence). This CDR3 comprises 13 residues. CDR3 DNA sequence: TGCAGTGCTCCCGACAGCTTACAAGAGACCCAGTACTTC. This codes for CSAPDSLQETQYF.

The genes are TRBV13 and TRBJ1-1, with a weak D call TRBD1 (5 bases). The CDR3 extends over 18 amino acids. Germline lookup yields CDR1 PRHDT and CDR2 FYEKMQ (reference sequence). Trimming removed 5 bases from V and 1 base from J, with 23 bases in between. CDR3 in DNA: TGTGCCAGCAGCGAGAGGCGGGACTCCCTCTTCTCGAACACTGAAGCTTTCTTT. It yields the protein CASSERRDSLFSNTEAFF.

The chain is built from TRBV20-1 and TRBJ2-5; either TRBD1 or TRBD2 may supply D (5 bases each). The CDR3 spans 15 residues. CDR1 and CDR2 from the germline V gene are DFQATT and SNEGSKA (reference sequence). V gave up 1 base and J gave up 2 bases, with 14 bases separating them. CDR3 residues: CSARGRDPGQETQYF. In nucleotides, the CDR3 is TGCAGTGCTAGAGGCCGGGACCCGGGACAAGAGACCCAGTACTTC.

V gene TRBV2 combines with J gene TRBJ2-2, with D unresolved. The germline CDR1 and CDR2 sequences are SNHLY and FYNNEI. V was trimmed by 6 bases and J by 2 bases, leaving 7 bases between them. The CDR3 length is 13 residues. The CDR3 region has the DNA TGTGCCAGCAGACTAACAAACACCGGGGAGCTGTTTTTT. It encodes CASRLTNTGELFF.

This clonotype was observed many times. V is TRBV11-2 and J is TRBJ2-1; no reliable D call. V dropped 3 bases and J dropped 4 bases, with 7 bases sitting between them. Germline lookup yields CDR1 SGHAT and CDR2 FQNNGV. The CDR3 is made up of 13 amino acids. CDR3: CASSLWLYNEQFF. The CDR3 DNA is TGTGCCAGCAGCTTGTGGCTTTACAATGAGCAGTTCTTC.